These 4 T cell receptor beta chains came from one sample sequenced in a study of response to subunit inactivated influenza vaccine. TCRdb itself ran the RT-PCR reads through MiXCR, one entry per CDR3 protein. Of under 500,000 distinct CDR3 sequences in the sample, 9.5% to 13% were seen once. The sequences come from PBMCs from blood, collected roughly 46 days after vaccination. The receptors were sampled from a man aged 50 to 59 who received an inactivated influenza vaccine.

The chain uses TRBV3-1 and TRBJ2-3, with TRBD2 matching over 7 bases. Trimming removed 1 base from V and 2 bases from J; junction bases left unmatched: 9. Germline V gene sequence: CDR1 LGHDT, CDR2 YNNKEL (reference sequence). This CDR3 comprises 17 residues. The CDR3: CASSQALPSGTTDTQYF. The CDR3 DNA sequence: TGTGCCAGCAGCCAAGCCCTCCCGAGCGGGACCACAGATACGCAGTATTTT.

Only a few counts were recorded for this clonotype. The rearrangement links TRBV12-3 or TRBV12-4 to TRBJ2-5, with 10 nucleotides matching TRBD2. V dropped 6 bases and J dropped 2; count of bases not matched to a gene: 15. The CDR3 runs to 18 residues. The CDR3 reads CASSPFRSSGGTQETQYF. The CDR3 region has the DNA TGTGCCAGCAGCCCTTTTAGAAGTAGCGGGGGGACTCAAGAGACCCAGTACTTC.

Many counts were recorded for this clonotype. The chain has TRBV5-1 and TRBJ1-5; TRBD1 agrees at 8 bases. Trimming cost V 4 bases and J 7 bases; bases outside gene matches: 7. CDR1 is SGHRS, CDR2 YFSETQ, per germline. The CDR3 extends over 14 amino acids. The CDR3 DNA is TGCGCCAGCAGCGCCGACAGGGGAGGACAGCCCCAGCATTTT. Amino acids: CASSADRGGQPQHF. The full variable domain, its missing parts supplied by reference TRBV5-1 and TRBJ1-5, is KAGVTQTPRYLIKTRGQQVTLSCSPISGHRSVSWYQQTPGQGLQFLFEYFSETQRNKGNFPGRFSGRQFSNSRSEMNVSTLELGDSALYLCASSADRGGQPQHFGDGTRLSIL.

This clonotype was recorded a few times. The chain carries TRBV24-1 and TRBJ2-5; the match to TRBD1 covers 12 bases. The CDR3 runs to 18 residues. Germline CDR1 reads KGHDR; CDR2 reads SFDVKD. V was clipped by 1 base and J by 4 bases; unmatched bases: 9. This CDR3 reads CATSDLSGQGAFGETQYF. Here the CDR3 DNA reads TGTGCCACCAGTGATTTATCGGGACAGGGGGCGTTCGGAGAGACCCAGTACTTC.